The source of this T cell receptor beta chain is a study of T cells in Graves' hyperthyroidism and ophthalmopathy. Study information: Any treatment followed the collection of peripheral blood at initial diagnosis. General study findings and limits: Most clonotypes expanded in the thyroid (above 0.001) were also present in blood.

The CDR3 sequence is 13 residues long. The germline V gene has CDR1 SGHAT and CDR2 FQNNGV. TCR beta CDR3 sequences were amplified from RNA transcripts. Primed by the HTBI set, a first-round RT-PCR was run on the TCR CDR3. Via MiXCR, TCRdb re-called the multiplex PCR reads, giving one row per CDR3 protein. The sample carries around 600,000 distinct CDR3 sequences, roughly 15% recorded once. This clonotype was observed at least ten times. Its antigen is currently unknown. A read error may account for a junction end that differs from germline. The V gene is TRBV11-2, the J gene TRBJ2-5, with TRBD1 as a possible D gene (5 bases). This TCR derives from a middle-aged woman with Graves' ophthalmopathy. Sequenced material: blood. CDR3 coding DNA: TGTGCCAGCAGCTTAGATCGGGCAGGGATACGGCACTTC. Amino acid sequence: CASSLDRAGIRHF. The full variable domain, rest sourced from reference TRBV11-2 and TRBJ2-5, is EAGVAQSPRYKIIEKRQSVAFWCNPISGHATLYWYQQILGQGPKLLIQFQNNGVVDDSQLPKDRFSAERLKGVDSTLKIQPAKLEDSAVYLCASSLDRAGIRHFGPGTRLLVL.